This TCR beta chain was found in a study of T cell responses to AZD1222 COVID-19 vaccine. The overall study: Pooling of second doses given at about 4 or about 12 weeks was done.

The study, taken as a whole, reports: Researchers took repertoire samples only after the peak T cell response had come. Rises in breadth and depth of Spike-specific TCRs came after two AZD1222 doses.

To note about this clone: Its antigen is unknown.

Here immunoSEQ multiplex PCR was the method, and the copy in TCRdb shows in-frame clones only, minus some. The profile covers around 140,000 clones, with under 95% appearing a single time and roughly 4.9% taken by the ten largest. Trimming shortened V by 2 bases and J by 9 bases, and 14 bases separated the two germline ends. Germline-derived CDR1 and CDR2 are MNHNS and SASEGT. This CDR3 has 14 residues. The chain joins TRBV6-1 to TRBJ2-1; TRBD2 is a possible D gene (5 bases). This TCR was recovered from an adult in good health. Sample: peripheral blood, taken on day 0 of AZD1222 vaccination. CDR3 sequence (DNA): TGTGCCAGCAGTGAAATAGGCCGCGGAGGTGAGCAGTTCTTC. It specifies CASSEIGRGGEQFF.